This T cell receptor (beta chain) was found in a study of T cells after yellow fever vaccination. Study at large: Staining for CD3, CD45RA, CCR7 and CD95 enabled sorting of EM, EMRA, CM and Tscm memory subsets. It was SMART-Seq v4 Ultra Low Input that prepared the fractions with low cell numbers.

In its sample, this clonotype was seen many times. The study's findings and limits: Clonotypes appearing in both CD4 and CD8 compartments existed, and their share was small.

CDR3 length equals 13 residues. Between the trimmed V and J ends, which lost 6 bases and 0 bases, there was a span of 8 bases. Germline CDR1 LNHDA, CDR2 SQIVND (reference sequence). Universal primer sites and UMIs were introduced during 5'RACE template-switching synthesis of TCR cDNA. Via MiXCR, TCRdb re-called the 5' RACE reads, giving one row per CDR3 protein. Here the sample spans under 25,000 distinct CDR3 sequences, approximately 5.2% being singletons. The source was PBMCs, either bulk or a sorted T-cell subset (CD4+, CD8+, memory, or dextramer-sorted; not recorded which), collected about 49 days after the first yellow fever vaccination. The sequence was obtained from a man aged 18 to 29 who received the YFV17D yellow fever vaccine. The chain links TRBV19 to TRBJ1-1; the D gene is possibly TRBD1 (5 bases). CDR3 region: CASSPTVNTEAFF. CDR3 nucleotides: TGTGCCAGTAGCCCGACAGTGAACACTGAAGCTTTCTTT.